This record looks at one TCR beta chain sequence and its context. The data were taken from a study of blood T cell repertoires in COVID-19. The wider study: The analysed material was cDNA or gDNA that came from T cells, B-cell-depleted T cells, or PBMCs.

Profiling relied on immunoSEQ multiplex PCR, and the TCRdb table lists in-frame clones only, not all of them. The sample consists of approximately 170,000 clones, about 86% of them appearing once. Looked up from germline, CDR1 is SGHNT and CDR2 is YYREEE (reference sequence). CDR3 length equals 12 residues. V shed 6 bases and J shed 7 bases, with 13 bases lying between them. This receptor was taken from an older man with active or convalescent COVID-19. The rearrangement uses TRBV5-4 and TRBJ2-5, with D tentatively TRBD2 (6 bases). Source material: peripheral blood. CDR3 loop: CASMGLGGTQYF. In DNA, the CDR3 is TGTGCCAGCATGGGGCTGGGGGGGACCCAGTACTTC.